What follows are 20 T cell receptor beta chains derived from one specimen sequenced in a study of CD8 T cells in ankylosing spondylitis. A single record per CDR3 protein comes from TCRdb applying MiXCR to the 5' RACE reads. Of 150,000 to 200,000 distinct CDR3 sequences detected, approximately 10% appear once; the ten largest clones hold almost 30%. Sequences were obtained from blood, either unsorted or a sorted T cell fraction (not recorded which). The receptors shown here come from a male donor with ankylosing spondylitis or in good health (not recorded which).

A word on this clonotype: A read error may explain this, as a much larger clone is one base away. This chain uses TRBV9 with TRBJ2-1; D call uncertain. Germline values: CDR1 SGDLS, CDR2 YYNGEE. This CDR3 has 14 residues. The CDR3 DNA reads TGTGCCAGCACCACGGTCGCGAACTACAATGAGCAGCTCTTC. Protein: CASTTVANYNEQLF.

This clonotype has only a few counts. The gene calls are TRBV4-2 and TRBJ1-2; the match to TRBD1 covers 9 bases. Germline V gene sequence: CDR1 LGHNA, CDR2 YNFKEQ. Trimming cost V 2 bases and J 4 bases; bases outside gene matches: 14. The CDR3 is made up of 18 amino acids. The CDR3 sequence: CASSQHPIMDRGSYGYTF. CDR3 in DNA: TGTGCCAGCAGCCAACATCCCATCATGGACAGGGGATCCTATGGCTACACCTTC.

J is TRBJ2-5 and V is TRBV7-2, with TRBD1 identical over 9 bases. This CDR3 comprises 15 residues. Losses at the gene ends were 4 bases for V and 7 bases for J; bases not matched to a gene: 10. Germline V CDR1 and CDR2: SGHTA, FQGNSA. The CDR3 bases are TGTGCCAGCAGCTCAAGGACAGGGGCTCAGTTGACCCAGTACTTC. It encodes CASSSRTGAQLTQYF.

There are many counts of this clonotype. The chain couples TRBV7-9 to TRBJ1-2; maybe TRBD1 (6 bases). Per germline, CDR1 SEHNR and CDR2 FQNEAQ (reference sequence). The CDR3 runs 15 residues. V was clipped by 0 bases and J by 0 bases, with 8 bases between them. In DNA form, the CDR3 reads TGTGCCAGCAGCTTAGCGGGACACGCTAACTATGGCTACACCTTC. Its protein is CASSLAGHANYGYTF.

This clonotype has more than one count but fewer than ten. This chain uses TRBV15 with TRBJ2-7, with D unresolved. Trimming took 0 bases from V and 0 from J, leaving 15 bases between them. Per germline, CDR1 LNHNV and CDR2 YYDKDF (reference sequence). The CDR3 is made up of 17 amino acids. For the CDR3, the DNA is TGTGCCACCAGCAGAGATCTCACAGATATTAGCTCCTACGAGCAGTACTTC. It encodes CATSRDLTDISSYEQYF.

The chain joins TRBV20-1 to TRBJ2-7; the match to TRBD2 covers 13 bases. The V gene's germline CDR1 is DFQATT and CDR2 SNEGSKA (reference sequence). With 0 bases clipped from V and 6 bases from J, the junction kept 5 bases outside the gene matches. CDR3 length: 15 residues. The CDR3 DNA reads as TGCAGTGCTAGAGACCTAGGACTAGCGGGAGTCGAGCAGTACTTC. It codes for CSARDLGLAGVEQYF.

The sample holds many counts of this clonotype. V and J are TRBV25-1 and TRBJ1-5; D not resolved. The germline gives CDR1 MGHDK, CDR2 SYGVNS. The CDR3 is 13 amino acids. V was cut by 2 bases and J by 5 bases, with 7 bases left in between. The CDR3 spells CASSEDGDQPQHF. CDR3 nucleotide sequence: TGTGCCAGCAGTGAAGATGGAGATCAGCCCCAGCATTTT.

CDR3 in DNA: TGTGCCATCAGTGAACCGGCAGGGGGCATCGGGGCCAACGTCCTGACTTTC. Translation gives CAISEPAGGIGANVLTF. This rearrangement joins TRBV10-3 to TRBJ2-6, with TRBD1 matching over 8 bases. Trimming took 3 bases from V and 4 from J; bases not matched to a gene: 8. CDR3 length equals 17 residues. Germline-derived CDR1 and CDR2 are ENHRY and SYGVKD.

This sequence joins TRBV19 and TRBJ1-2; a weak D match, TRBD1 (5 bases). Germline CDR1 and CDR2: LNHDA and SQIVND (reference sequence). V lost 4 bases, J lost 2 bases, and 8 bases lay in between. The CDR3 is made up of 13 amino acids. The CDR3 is CASSNRGNYGYTF. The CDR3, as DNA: TGTGCCAGTAGTAATCGGGGGAACTATGGCTACACCTTC.

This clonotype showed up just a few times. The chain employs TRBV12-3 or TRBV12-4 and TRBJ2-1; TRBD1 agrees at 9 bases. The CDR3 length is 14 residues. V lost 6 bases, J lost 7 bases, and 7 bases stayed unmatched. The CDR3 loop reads CASSRQGGRNEQFF. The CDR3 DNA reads TGTGCCAGCAGCCGACAGGGGGGGAGGAATGAGCAGTTCTTC.

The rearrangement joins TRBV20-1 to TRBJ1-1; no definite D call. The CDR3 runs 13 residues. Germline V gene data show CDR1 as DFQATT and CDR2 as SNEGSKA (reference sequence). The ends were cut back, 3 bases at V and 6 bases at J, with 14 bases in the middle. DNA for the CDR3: TGCAGTGCTAGTTTAACGGAACTTTCTGAAGCTTTCTTT. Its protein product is CSASLTELSEAFF.

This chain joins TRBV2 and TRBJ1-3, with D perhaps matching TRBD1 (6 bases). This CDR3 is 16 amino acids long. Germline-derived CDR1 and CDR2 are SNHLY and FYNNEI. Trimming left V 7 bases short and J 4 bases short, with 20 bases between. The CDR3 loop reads CASNLDRQPSGNTIYF. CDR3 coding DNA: TGTGCCAGCAATCTTGACAGGCAACCTTCCGGAAACACCATATATTTT.

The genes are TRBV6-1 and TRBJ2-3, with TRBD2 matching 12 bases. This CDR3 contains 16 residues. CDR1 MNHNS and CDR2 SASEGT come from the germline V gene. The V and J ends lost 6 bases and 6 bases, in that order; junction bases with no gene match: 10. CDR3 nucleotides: TGTGCCAGCAGCCCTAGACTAGCGGGAGCCAGTGATACGCAGTATTTT. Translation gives CASSPRLAGASDTQYF.

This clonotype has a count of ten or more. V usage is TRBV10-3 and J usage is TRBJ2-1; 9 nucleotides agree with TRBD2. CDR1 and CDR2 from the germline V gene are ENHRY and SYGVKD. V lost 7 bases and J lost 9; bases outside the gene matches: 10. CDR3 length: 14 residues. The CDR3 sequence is CAINPGLASPEQFF. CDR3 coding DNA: TGTGCCATCAACCCGGGACTAGCTAGTCCTGAGCAGTTCTTC.

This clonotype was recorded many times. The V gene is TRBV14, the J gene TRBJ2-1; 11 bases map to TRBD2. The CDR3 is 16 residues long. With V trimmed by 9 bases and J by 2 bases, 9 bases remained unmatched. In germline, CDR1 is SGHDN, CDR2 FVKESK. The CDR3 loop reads CASARSGRGTYNEQFF. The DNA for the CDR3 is TGTGCCAGTGCCCGTAGCGGGAGGGGAACCTACAATGAGCAGTTCTTC.

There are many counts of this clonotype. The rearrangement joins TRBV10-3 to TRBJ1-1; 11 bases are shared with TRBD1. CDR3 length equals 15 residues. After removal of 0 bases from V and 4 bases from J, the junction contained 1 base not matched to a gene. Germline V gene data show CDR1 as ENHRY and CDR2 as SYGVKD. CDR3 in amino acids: CAISESGTGGTEAFF. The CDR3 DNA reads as TGTGCCATCAGTGAGTCGGGGACAGGGGGCACTGAAGCTTTCTTT.

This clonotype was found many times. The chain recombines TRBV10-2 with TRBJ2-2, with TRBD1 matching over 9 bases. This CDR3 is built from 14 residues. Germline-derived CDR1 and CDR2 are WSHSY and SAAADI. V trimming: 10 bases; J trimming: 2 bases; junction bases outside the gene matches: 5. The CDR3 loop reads CATRTGANTGELFF. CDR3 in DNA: TGCGCCACCAGGACAGGGGCTAACACCGGGGAGCTGTTTTTT.

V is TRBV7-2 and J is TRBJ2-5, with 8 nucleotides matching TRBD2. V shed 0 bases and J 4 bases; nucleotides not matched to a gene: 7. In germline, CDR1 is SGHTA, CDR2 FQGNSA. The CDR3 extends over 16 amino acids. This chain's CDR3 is CASSLAAGTSRETQYF. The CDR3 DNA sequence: TGTGCCAGCAGCTTAGCAGCCGGGACTAGTAGAGAGACCCAGTACTTC.

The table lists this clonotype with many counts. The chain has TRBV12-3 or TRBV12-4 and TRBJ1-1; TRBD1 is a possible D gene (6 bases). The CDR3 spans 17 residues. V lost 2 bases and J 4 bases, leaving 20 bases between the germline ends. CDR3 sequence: CASSLYPLGGLITEAFF. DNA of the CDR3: TGTGCCAGCAGTTTATATCCCCTCGGGGGGCTGATCACTGAAGCTTTCTTT.

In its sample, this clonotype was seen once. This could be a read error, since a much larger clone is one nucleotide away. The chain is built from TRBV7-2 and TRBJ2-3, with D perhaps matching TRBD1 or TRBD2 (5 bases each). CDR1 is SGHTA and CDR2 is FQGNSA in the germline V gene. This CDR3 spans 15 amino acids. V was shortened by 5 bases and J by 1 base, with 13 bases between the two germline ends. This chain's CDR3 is CTSSLGDRGTDTQYF. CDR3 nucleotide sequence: TGTACCAGCAGCCTGGGGGACCGGGGCACAGATACGCAGTATTTT.